The clone carrying this T cell receptor beta chain was observed at least ten times. This record belongs to a study of immune characterization of retroperitoneal liposarcoma. Germline-derived CDR1 and CDR2 are MNHNS and SASEGT. The CDR3 sequence is 17 residues long. TCRdb re-called the PCR reads with MiXCR, one entry per CDR3 protein. The table includes some 10,000 distinct CDR3 sequences, 25% to 35% detected once. The sequencing input was tumor tissue. V gene TRBV6-1 combines with J gene TRBJ2-3; D is possibly TRBD1 or TRBD2 (5 bases each). The end of the DNA fits TRBJ2-7 better, so the J call may be wrong. The sequence came from a female donor with retroperitoneal liposarcoma. CDR3 in amino acids: CASSEAAADIGVNEQYF. In DNA, the CDR3 is TGTGCCAGCAGTGAAGCGGCAGCGGACATAGGGGTGAATGAGCAGTACTTC.